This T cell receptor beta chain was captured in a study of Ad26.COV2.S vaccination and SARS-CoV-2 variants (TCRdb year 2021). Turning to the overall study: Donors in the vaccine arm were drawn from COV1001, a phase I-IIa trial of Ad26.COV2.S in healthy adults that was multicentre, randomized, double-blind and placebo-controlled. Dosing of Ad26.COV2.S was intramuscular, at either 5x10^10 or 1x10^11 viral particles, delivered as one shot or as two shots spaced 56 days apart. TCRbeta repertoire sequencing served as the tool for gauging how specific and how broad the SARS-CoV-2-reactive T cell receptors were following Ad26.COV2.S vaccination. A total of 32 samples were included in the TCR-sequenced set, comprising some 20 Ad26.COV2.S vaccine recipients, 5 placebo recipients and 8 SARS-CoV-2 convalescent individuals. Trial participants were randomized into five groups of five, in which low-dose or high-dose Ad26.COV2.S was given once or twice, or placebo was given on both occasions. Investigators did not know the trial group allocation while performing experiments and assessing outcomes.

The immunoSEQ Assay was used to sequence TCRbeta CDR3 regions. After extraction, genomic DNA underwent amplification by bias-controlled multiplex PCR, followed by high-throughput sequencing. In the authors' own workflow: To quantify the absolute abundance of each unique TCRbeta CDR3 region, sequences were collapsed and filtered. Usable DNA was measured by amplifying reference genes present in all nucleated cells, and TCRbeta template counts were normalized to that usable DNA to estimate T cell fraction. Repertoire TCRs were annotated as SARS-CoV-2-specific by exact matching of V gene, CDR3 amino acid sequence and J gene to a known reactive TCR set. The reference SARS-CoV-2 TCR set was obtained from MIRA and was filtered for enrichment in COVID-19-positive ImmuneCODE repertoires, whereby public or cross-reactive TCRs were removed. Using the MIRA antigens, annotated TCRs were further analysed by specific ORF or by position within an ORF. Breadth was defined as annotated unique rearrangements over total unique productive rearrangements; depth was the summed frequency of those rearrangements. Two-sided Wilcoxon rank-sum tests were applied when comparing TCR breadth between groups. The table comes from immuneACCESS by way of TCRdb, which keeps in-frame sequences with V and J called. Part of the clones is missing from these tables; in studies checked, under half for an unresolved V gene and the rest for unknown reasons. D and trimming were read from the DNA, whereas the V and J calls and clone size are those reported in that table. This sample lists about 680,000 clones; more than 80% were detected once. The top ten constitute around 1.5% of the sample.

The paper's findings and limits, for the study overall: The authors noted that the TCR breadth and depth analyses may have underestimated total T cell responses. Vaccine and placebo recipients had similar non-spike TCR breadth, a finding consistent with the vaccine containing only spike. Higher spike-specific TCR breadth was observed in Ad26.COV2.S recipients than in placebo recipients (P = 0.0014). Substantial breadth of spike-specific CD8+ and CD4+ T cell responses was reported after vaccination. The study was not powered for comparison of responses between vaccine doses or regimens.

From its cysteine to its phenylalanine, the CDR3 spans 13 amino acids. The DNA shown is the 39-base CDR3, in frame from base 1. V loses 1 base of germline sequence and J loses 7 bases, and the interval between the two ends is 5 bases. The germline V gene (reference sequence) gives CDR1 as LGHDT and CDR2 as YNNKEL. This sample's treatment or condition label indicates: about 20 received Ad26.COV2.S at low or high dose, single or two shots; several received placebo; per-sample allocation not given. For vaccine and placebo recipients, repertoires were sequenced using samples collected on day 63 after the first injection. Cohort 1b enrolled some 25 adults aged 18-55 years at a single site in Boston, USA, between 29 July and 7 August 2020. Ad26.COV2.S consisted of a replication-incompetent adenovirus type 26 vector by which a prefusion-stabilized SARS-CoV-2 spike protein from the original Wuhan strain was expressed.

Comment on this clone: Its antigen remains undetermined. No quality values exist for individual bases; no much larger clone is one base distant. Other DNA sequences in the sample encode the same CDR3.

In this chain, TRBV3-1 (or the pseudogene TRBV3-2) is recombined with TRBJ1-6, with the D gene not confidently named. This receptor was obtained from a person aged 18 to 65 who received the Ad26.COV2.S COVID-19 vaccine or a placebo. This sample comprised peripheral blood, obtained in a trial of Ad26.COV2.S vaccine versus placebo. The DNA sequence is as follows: TGTGCCAGCAGCCAAGCCACCAATTCACCCCTCCACTTT. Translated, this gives CASSQATNSPLHF.